The clone carrying this T cell receptor (beta chain) was picked up a small number of times. Its target is unknown. Clones were read by immunoSEQ multiplex PCR, and TCRdb kept only the in-frame ones, dropping some. The sample lists roughly 660,000 clones, less than 95% occurring once. This entry belongs to a study of shared clonotypes between healthy human individuals. Study-wide results and caveats: Across a handful of donors, naive CD4 shared roughly 5%, naive CD8 over 3%, memory CD4 roughly 2.1%, memory CD8 0.4%.

V was clipped by 4 bases and J by 2 bases; unmatched bases: 4. The CDR3 length is 15 residues. The germline V gene encodes CDR1 SGHTA and CDR2 FQGTGA. The chain recombines TRBV7-3 with TRBJ2-1; 8 bases agree with TRBD2. Sequenced sample: memory CD8+ T cells from PBMCs. Subset in this sample: CD45RO+ cells pooled with CCR7-negative TemRA cells. This receptor was obtained from a man aged 18 to 30 in good health. Some clones in this sample may be carry-over from other donors' samples. CDR3 in amino acids: CASSSTSGPYNEQFF. DNA for the CDR3: TGTGCCAGCAGCTCTACTAGCGGCCCCTACAATGAGCAGTTCTTC.